Presented here are 25 T cell receptor beta chains from one specimen sequenced in a study of low-dose radiotherapy and immunotherapy resistance in tumors. Covering alpha and beta chains, TRAV- and TRBV-specific primers were used for the first-strand cDNA. The authors ran 15 to 25 PCR cycles to amplify TCRs with a constant-region primer and V-primer adapter. TCRdb ran MiXCR on the reads and lists one entry per CDR3 protein. The data show about 30,000 distinct CDR3 sequences, about 53% seen once. Time point reported: after trial treatment. Treatment given: LDRT plus nivolumab, ipilimumab, low-dose cyclophosphamide and aspirin (RACIN trial). Sample: PBMCs, taken after low-dose radiotherapy plus immunotherapy. The receptor source for this set is a male donor with gallbladder cancer.

The chain employs TRBV12-3 or TRBV12-4 and TRBJ1-2, with D possibly TRBD1 on 5 matching bases. CDR3 length: 14 residues. V lost 5 bases and J lost 9, with 19 bases in between. The CDR3 region has the DNA TGTGCCAGCAGTGTATCAGGGACTGAAAGGAGCTACACCTTC. Translated, it gives CASSVSGTERSYTF.

This sequence joins TRBV20-1 and TRBJ2-3; D might be TRBD2 (5 bases). Germline lookup yields CDR1 DFQATT and CDR2 SNEGSKA (reference sequence). The CDR3 has 14 amino acids. V lost 6 bases and J lost 6, with 19 bases in between. In nucleotides, the CDR3 is TGCAGTGCCCATCTGGAGGTGTACCGGGATACGCAGTATTTT. Protein product: CSAHLEVYRDTQYF.

This clonotype was counted at least ten times. The genes are TRBV28 and TRBJ2-4, with 7 bases identical to TRBD2. Germline loops: CDR1 MDHEN, CDR2 SYDVKM. Losses at the gene ends were 2 bases for V and 8 bases for J; bases not matched to a gene: 9. The CDR3 covers 15 residues. The CDR3 DNA follows: TGTGCCAGCAGTTTAGCCGTGGGAGGGAGGGACATTCAGTACTTC. This translates into CASSLAVGGRDIQYF.

This clonotype occurred many times. The chain carries TRBV7-6 and TRBJ2-2; no reliable D call. Trimming cost V 7 bases and J 6 bases, with 15 bases left between them. Germline V CDR1 and CDR2: SGHVS, FNYEAQ. This CDR3 has 14 residues. The CDR3 spells CASTPGFGAGELFF. The CDR3 nucleotides read TGTGCCAGCACCCCGGGCTTTGGCGCCGGGGAGCTGTTTTTT.

This clonotype rates as medium-sized. This chain connects TRBV6-2 or TRBV6-3 to TRBJ2-5; maybe TRBD1 (6 bases). The CDR3 totals 14 residues. Trimming shortened V by 4 bases and J by 5 bases, and 14 bases separated the two germline ends. The V gene's germline CDR1 is MNHEY and CDR2 SVGEGT. As DNA, the CDR3 is TGTGCCAGCAGTTTGACAGGCGTAGGGGAGACCCAGTACTTC. Translating it yields CASSLTGVGETQYF.

The chain is built from TRBV9 and TRBJ2-3, with 8 nucleotides matching TRBD2. The trim removed 0 bases at V and 5 bases at J, leaving 14 bases unmatched. The CDR3 sequence is 18 residues long. Looked up from germline, CDR1 is SGDLS and CDR2 is YYNGEE. CDR3 in DNA: TGTGCCAGCAGCGTAGCTGGTTATGATAGCGGGGTCGGAGATACGCAGTATTTT. Amino acids: CASSVAGYDSGVGDTQYF.

This clonotype was observed at least ten times. The chain links TRBV7-9 to TRBJ2-7, with 12 bases aligning to TRBD1. The germline V gene has CDR1 SEHNR and CDR2 FQNEAQ (reference sequence). The CDR3 is 16 amino acids. The ends lost 6 bases at V and 5 bases at J; junction bases unmatched: 11. CDR3 region: CASRAGSGQGANEQYF. CDR3 nucleotide sequence: TGTGCCAGCAGGGCGGGTTCGGGACAGGGGGCGAACGAGCAGTACTTC.

This clonotype occurred many times. V usage is TRBV20-1 and J usage is TRBJ2-3; possibly TRBD1 for D (6 bases). Germline loops: CDR1 DFQATT, CDR2 SNEGSKA (reference sequence). Between the trimmed V and J ends, which lost 4 bases and 6 bases, there was a span of 17 bases. The CDR3 sequence is 14 residues long. The CDR3 here is CSATGHRVVDTQYF. The CDR3 bases are TGCAGTGCTACGGGACACCGGGTTGTCGATACGCAGTATTTT.

This clonotype has just a few counts. This likely came from a read error, as a far larger clone is one base away. This chain uses TRBV11-3 with TRBJ1-1; 8 positions match TRBD1. The CDR3 covers 16 residues. With V trimmed by 5 bases and J by 0 bases, 8 bases remained unmatched. The V gene's germline CDR1 is SGHNT and CDR2 YENEEA. The CDR3 reads CASSTGQGLVNTEAFF. CDR3 DNA: TGTGCCAGCAGCACCGGACAGGGCCTTGTGAACACTGAAGCTTTCTTT.

There are many counts of this clonotype. Here the CDR3 reads CASREDKYNEQFF. CDR3 nucleotides: TGTGCCAGCAGGGAGGACAAGTACAATGAGCAGTTCTTC. The chain links TRBV2 to TRBJ2-1; D may match TRBD1 or TRBD2 (5 bases each). V lost 6 bases to trimming and J lost 4 bases, with 10 bases between them. This CDR3 has 13 amino acids. Germline V CDR1 and CDR2: SNHLY, FYNNEI.

This clonotype was seen a single time. The chain is built from TRBV7-2 and TRBJ2-1, with 8 bases lining up with TRBD2. CDR1 SGHTA and CDR2 FQGNSA come from the germline V gene. The V and J ends lost 2 bases and 7 bases, in that order; junction bases with no gene match: 4. The length of the CDR3 is 14 residues. The CDR3 DNA sequence: TGTGCCAGCAGCTTAAGAGCGGGGGAGAATGAGCAGTTCTTC. It encodes CASSLRAGENEQFF.

Ten or more counts support this clonotype. This chain connects TRBV20-1 to TRBJ2-6; D remains ambiguous. The CDR3 is made up of 14 amino acids. Germline values: CDR1 DFQATT, CDR2 SNEGSKA (reference sequence). DNA for the CDR3: TGCAGCGTCAAGAAGGGTGCTGGGGCCAACGTCCTGACTTTC. This gives the protein CSVKKGAGANVLTF.

Only one count was recorded for this clonotype. It differs at one base from a far larger clone, so likely a read error. The rearrangement joins TRBV5-4 to TRBJ2-1, with 7 nucleotides matching TRBD1. The CDR3 runs 13 residues. Germline trimming cut 9 bases from V and 13 bases from J; bases unmatched to any gene: 16. From germline, CDR1 is SGHNT and CDR2 YYREEE (reference sequence). CDR3 nucleotide sequence: TGTGCCATGACGACAGGGAAACAAAACATTCAGTTCTTC. Its protein product is CAMTTGKQNIQFF.

The rearrangement links TRBV7-9 to TRBJ2-1; tentative D call: TRBD2 (5 bases). This CDR3 contains 16 residues. The ends were cut back, 7 bases at V and 0 bases at J, with 16 bases in the middle. Germline CDR1 is SEHNR and CDR2 is FQNEAQ (reference sequence). In DNA, the CDR3 is TGTGCCAGCAACCCGTCGGGGAGAAGCTCCTACAATGAGCAGTTCTTC. It is translated as CASNPSGRSSYNEQFF. The full variable domain, rest sourced from reference TRBV7-9 and TRBJ2-1, is DTGVSQNPRHKITKRGQNVTFRCDPISEHNRLYWYRQTLGQGPEFLTYFQNEAQLEKSRLLSDRFSAERPKGSFSTLEIQRTEQGDSAMYLCASNPSGRSSYNEQFFGPGTRLTVL.

This clonotype has just one count. This rearrangement joins TRBV7-9 to TRBJ2-7; D is unresolved. The V end lost 4 bases, the J end lost 7 bases, and 11 bases lay between the germline ends. The CDR3 extends over 12 amino acids. Germline V gene lookup returns CDR1 SEHNR and CDR2 FQNEAQ (reference sequence). The DNA for the CDR3 is TGTGCCAGCAGCTCATCTGGGTTTGAGCAGTACTTC. This codes for CASSSSGFEQYF.

This clonotype was picked up one time. V gene TRBV19 combines with J gene TRBJ2-7, with TRBD1 identical over 8 bases. There are 14 residues in the CDR3. V lost 6 bases to trimming and J lost 2 bases; unmatched junction nucleotides: 6. CDR1 LNHDA and CDR2 SQIVND come from the germline V gene (reference sequence). In DNA, the CDR3 is TGTGCCAGTAGCCCACCGGGACAGGCCTACGAGCAGTACTTC. This translates into CASSPPGQAYEQYF.

The chain joins TRBV28 to TRBJ2-1; D tentatively fits TRBD1 or TRBD2 (5 bases each). The germline V gene encodes CDR1 MDHEN and CDR2 SYDVKM. The CDR3 is made up of 14 amino acids. Trimming removed 6 bases at V and 2 bases at J, with 11 bases between. CDR3 DNA: TGTGCCAGCAGCTCGGGGCAGCCCTACAATGAGCAGTTCTTC. As protein: CASSSGQPYNEQFF. The variable domain in full, with the rest retrieved from reference TRBV28 and TRBJ2-1, is DVKVTQSSRYLVKRTGEKVFLECVQDMDHENMFWYRQDPGLGLRLIYFSYDVKMKEKGDIPEGYSVSREKKERFSLILESASTNQTSMYLCASSSGQPYNEQFFGPGTRLTVL.

CDR3 amino acids: CASSRKREATTTQYF. Here the CDR3 DNA reads TGTGCCAGCAGCAGAAAGAGGGAGGCCACAACTACGCAGTATTTT. The V and J genes are TRBV14 and TRBJ2-3, with a possible D match to TRBD2 (6 bases). The CDR3 totals 15 residues. Germline CDR1 SGHDN, CDR2 FVKESK. The ends were cut back, 5 bases at V and 8 bases at J, with 20 bases in the middle.

This clonotype has a handful of counts. Since no conserved phenylalanine or tryptophan closes the CDR3, a read error is the likely cause. The DNA is omitted, as the CDR3 cannot be located on it reliably, and the CDR3 follows TCRdb's listing. The chain uses TRBV29-1 and TRBJ2-3; the table gives TRBD1 as D, unverified against the DNA. The CDR3 length is 11 residues, termini included. CDR1 and CDR2 from the germline V gene are SQVTM and ANQGSEA. CDR3: CSAVDRDRRVI.

This chain connects TRBV2 to TRBJ2-6; 8 bases map to TRBD1. There are 19 residues in the CDR3. Germline-derived CDR1 and CDR2 are SNHLY and FYNNEI. V lost 6 bases, J lost 0 bases, and 13 bases stayed unmatched. The CDR3 bases are TGTGCCAGCAGGACAACACAGGGGGTTGGCAGCTCTGGGGCCAACGTCCTGACTTTC. Its protein product is CASRTTQGVGSSGANVLTF.

The sample holds many counts of this clonotype. The CDR3 here is CASNFLTGTGELFF. The DNA of the CDR3 is TGTGCCAGCAACTTTCTTACGGGCACCGGGGAGCTGTTTTTT. V gene TRBV6-2 or TRBV6-3 combines with J gene TRBJ2-2; D uncertain. The CDR3 contains 14 residues. Trimming cost V 7 bases and J 4 bases, with 13 bases left between them. The germline V gene encodes CDR1 MNHEY and CDR2 SVGEGT.

V gene TRBV7-9 combines with J gene TRBJ2-3; possibly TRBD1 for D (5 bases). The CDR3 extends over 15 amino acids. The germline CDR1 and CDR2 sequences are SEHNR and FQNEAQ (reference sequence). Trimming stripped 4 bases from V and 3 bases from J, with 14 bases between. CDR3 bases: TGTGCCAGCAGCTCGCGCAGGGTCGTGACAGATACGCAGTATTTT. It codes for CASSSRRVVTDTQYF.

The chain uses TRBV5-4 and TRBJ2-2; TRBD1 matches at 7 bases. The trim removed 5 bases at V and 0 bases at J, leaving 7 bases unmatched. This CDR3 spans 16 amino acids. Germline-derived CDR1 and CDR2 are SGHNT and YYREEE (reference sequence). CDR3 region: CASRRGQAANTGELFF. The CDR3 DNA sequence: TGTGCCAGCAGGCGAGGACAGGCCGCGAACACCGGGGAGCTGTTTTTT.

The chain combines TRBV20-1 with TRBJ1-2, with a weak D call TRBD1 (5 bases). CDR3 length equals 11 residues. V was shortened by 3 bases and J by 9 bases, with 11 bases between the two germline ends. Per germline, CDR1 DFQATT and CDR2 SNEGSKA (reference sequence). The CDR3 region has the DNA TGCAGTGCTAGCCCCCAGGGCCGCTACACCTTC. This encodes CSASPQGRYTF.

This clonotype was seen ten or more times. The genes are TRBV5-1 and TRBJ2-3; TRBD2 agrees at 10 bases. Per germline, CDR1 SGHRS and CDR2 YFSETQ. V gave up 2 bases and J gave up 2 bases; unmatched junction bases: 5. The CDR3 has 16 amino acids. Here the CDR3 reads CASSFDLAGATDTQYF. Written as DNA, the CDR3 is TGCGCCAGCAGCTTCGACCTAGCGGGGGCCACAGATACGCAGTATTTT.